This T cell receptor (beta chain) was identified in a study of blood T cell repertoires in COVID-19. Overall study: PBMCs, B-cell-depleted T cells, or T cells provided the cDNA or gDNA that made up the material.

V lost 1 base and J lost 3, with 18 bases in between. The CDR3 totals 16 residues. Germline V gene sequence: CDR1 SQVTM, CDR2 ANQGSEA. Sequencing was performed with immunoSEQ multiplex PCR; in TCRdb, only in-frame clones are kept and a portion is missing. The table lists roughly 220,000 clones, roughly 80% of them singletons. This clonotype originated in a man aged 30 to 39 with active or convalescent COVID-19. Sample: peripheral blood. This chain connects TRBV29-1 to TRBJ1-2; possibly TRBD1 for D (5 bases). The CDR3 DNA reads TGCAGCGTTGAAGGTGGATGGGGCAGGGCGGACTATGGCTACACCTTC. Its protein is CSVEGGWGRADYGYTF.